The rows below give T cell receptor beta chains drawn from one sample of a study of blood T cell repertoires in COVID-19. Libraries were prepared by immunoSEQ multiplex PCR; TCRdb keeps only in-frame clonotypes and omits some of them. The sample shows around 270,000 clones, roughly 91% of them seen only once. Sequencing used peripheral blood. Receptors were obtained from a man younger than 40 with acute or convalescent COVID-19. CDR3s include the opening cysteine and the closing phenylalanine or tryptophan. A D gene is named only where the DNA matches it firmly. Size is stated for part of the rows, as once, few or many counts, or as a class when the clone is expanded.

15 - - TRBJ1-1 TRBV6-5 TGTGCCAGCAGTTACTCGATTACGGTGAACACTGAAGCTTTCTTT CASSYSITVNTEAFF
13 TRBD1 once TRBJ2-1 TRBV10-1 TGCGCCAGCACCCAGACAGGGCGCAATGAGCAGTTCTTC CASTQTGRNEQFF
14 - - TRBJ2-5 TRBV9 TGTGCCAGCAGCGCGACTAGTTTGGGGGAGACCCAGTACTTC CASSATSLGETQYF
12 - - TRBJ1-1 TRBV11-2 TGTGCCAGCAGCCGTCAGGGTCCTGAAGCTTTCTTT CASSRQGPEAFF
14 TRBD1 - TRBJ1-3 TRBV27 TGTGCCAGCAGTGGGGACAGCTCTGGAAACACCATATATTTT CASSGDSSGNTIYF
16 - - TRBJ1-1 TRBV5-4 TGTGCCAGCAGCTTGGTCGGAGGGATGAGTACGACTGAAGCTTTCTTT CASSLVGGMSTTEAFF
17 TRBD1 - TRBJ2-1 TRBV5-1 TGCGCCAGCAGTAGACAGGGGTCTATGAGCTCCTACAATGAGCAGTTCTTC CASSRQGSMSSYNEQFF
16 - - TRBJ2-7 TRBV4-1 TGCGCCAGCAGCCAGCCCACCAGGCAGGTTTACTACGAGCAGTACTTC CASSQPTRQVYYEQYF
15 - - TRBJ1-1 TRBV19 TGTGCCAGTACCCGATCGGGACACTTGAACACTGAAGCTTTCTTT CASTRSGHLNTEAFF
14 TRBD1 - TRBJ1-2 TRBV7-9 TGTGCCAGCACCCGGACAGGGGGAAGTACTGGCTACACCTTC CASTRTGGSTGYTF
17 TRBD2 - TRBJ2-3 TRBV5-1 TGCGCCAGCAGCTTGGGGCTAGCGGGACATAGCACAGATACGCAGTATTTT CASSLGLAGHSTDTQYF
12 - - TRBJ2-7 TRBV5-5 TGTGCCAGCAGCTTGATGAGTACCGAGCAGTACTTC CASSLMSTEQYF
13 - - TRBJ2-1 TRBV2 TGTGCCAGCACCGAACTGTCCGGGTATGAGCAGTTCTTC CASTELSGYEQFF
15 TRBD1 - TRBJ2-2 TRBV5-4 TGTGCCAGCAGCTTGGTGACAGGGAAGACCGGGGAGCTGTTTTTT CASSLVTGKTGELFF
16 TRBD1 - TRBJ1-3 TRBV28 TGTGCCAGCCAGGGGGTCGGTGGGGCCTCTGGAAACACCATATATTTT CASQGVGGASGNTIYF
13 - - TRBJ2-3 TRBV7-3 TGTGCCAGCAGCCCCCGGGGCACAGATACGCAGTATTTT CASSPRGTDTQYF
13 - - TRBJ1-2 TRBV6-2/TRBV6-3 TGTGCCAGCAGTTTTCAGGTGAACTATGGCTACACCTTC CASSFQVNYGYTF
12 - - TRBJ1-2 TRBV13 TGTGCCAGCAGCTTTGGACAGTATGGCTACACCTTC CASSFGQYGYTF
15 - - TRBJ1-1 TRBV5-1 TGCGCCAGCAGCTTGAAGTGGGGAGGGAGCACTGAAGCTTTCTTT CASSLKWGGSTEAFF
15 TRBD1 - TRBJ2-3 TRBV11-2 TGTGCCAGCAGCCTAGGACAGGGGCACACAGATACGCAGTATTTT CASSLGQGHTDTQYF
15 TRBD2 - TRBJ2-7 TRBV9 TGTGCCAGCAGCGTAGCCCCGGGACTAGCGGGAGAGCAGTACTTC CASSVAPGLAGEQYF
15 - - TRBJ2-3 TRBV5-1 TGCGCCAGCAGCTTGGAATTGAAAGCCGGGGATACGCAGTATTTT CASSLELKAGDTQYF
14 - - TRBJ2-5 TRBV5-1 TGCGCCAGCAGCTTGGTGGCGGCGGAGGAGACCCAGTACTTC CASSLVAAEETQYF
14 TRBD1 - TRBJ2-5 TRBV7-2 TGTGCCAGCATCCAGGACAGGGGTGGGAAGACCCAGTACTTC CASIQDRGGKTQYF
14 - - TRBJ1-6 TRBV25-1 TGTGCCAGCAGTGTTAGGGGAATTAATTCACCCCTCCACTTT CASSVRGINSPLHF
15 TRBD2 - TRBJ2-2 TRBV7-9 TGTGCCAGCAGCTTAACTAGCGCGAACACCGGGGAGCTGTTTTTT CASSLTSANTGELFF
16 - - TRBJ1-1 TRBV3-1/TRBV3-2 TGTGCCAGCAGCCAAGATGGCAGTCGACGGGGCACTGAAGCTTTCTTT CASSQDGSRRGTEAFF
17 TRBD2 - TRBJ2-7 TRBV7-2 TGTGCCAGCAGCTTAGCTAGGGCTAGCGGTTTCTCCTACGAGCAGTACTTC CASSLARASGFSYEQYF
16 - once TRBJ2-7 TRBV5-1 TGCGCCAGCAGCCCGAAGATGAGTCTGAACTCCTACGAGCAGTACTTC CASSPKMSLNSYEQYF
12 TRBD1 - TRBJ2-7 TRBV7-9 TGTGCCAGCAGCCATACAGGGGGCGAGCAGTACTTC CASSHTGGEQYF
15 - - TRBJ1-6 TRBV11-2 TGTGCCAGCAGCCCCAGAAGCTCCTATAATTCACCCCTCCACTTT CASSPRSSYNSPLHF
14 - - TRBJ2-7 TRBV27 TGTGCCACCCAGTCCCAGGTTGGGCTCTACGAGCAGTACTTC CATQSQVGLYEQYF
19 TRBD1 - TRBJ1-2 TRBV7-6 TGTGCCAGCAGCCCCAGGCGGCGCGACAGGGTGGAGGTATTCTATGGCTACACCTTC CASSPRRRDRVEVFYGYTF